This TCR beta chain was sequenced for a study of cytomegalovirus exposure and HLA in healthy donors. At the level of the study: Among roughly 180 million T cells, an earlier analysis found around 100 million unique TCR beta sequences. Most donors, about 77% of roughly 400 genotyped, fell in the Caucasian-associated ancestry cluster. Overall study findings and caveats: A few of the chains that were CMV-associated were confirmed in vitro to be specific for CMV antigens.

In the case of this clone: Its cognate antigen is unknown.

Vbeta (60) and Jbeta (13) primers were used in the PCR. Only in-frame clones appear in the TCRdb table, and some are missing; sequencing was by immunoSEQ multiplex PCR. This table holds more than 150,000 clones, roughly 84% found once. Germline V gene sequence: CDR1 SGHDT, CDR2 YYEEEE. Between the trimmed V and J ends, which lost 4 bases and 6 bases, there was a span of 19 bases. The CDR3 covers 16 residues. The chain employs TRBV5-6 and TRBJ1-4; D gene unclear. The sequenced sample was PBMCs. This sequence originates from a girl aged 2-15 years in good health and CMV-seropositive. The CDR3 DNA reads as TGTGCCAGCAGCGCAAAAAGTGCGGGGTTTGATGAAAAACTGTTTTTT. It yields the protein CASSAKSAGFDEKLFF. The whole variable domain, filled in from reference TRBV5-6 and TRBJ1-4, reads DAGVTQSPTHLIKTRGQQVTLRCSPKSGHDTVSWYQQALGQGPQFIFQYYEEEERQRGNFPDRFSGHQFPNYSSELNVNALLLGDSALYLCASSAKSAGFDEKLFFGSGTQLSVL.